The 23 T cell receptor beta chains presented below share a single source sample, sequenced in a study of CD8+ T cells in alopecia areata. Following extraction, RNA underwent reverse transcription to cDNA, which served as the sequencing template. Sequencing used immunoSEQ multiplex PCR; TCRdb keeps in-frame clones, though not all of them. This sample yields 120,000 or so clones, of which less than 70% are seen a single time; 2.5% to 3.5% belongs to the top ten. Sequenced sample: CD4+ T cells sorted from blood. Source of these receptors: a human donor in good health.

This sequence joins TRBV29-1 and TRBJ2-1; D ambiguous. V lost 0 bases and J 4 bases, leaving 16 bases between the germline ends. The CDR3 is made up of 16 amino acids. Germline CDR1 reads SQVTM; CDR2 reads ANQGSEA. The CDR3 DNA reads as TGCAGCGTTGAAGACCCCACTCGATTCTTTTACAATGAGCAGTTCTTC. Encoded protein: CSVEDPTRFFYNEQFF.

The chain carries TRBV11-2 and TRBJ2-5; 9 nucleotides match TRBD2. Losses at the gene ends were 8 bases for V and 5 bases for J; bases not matched to a gene: 9. The CDR3 has 14 amino acids. The V gene's germline CDR1 is SGHAT and CDR2 FQNNGV. Written as DNA, the CDR3 is TGTGCCAGCGGTGCGGGGGGGGCGTTGGAGACCCAGTACTTC. Protein: CASGAGGALETQYF.

This chain links TRBV5-1 with TRBJ2-1; 8 bases are shared with TRBD2. The J segment lost 8 bases and the V segment lost 3 bases, leaving 7 bases of the junction unmatched. Per germline, CDR1 SGHRS and CDR2 YFSETQ. CDR3 size: 14 residues. As DNA, the CDR3 is TGCGCCAGCAGCTCCCCGGGGGGGGGCGATGAGCAGTTCTTC. Protein: CASSSPGGGDEQFF.

V gene TRBV29-1 combines with J gene TRBJ1-2; unclear D gene. This CDR3 comprises 12 residues. Germline values: CDR1 SQVTM, CDR2 ANQGSEA. Trimming pared 2 bases from V and 3 bases from J, leaving 7 bases between. CDR3 sequence (DNA): TGCAGCGTTGAACCAAGGGACTATGGCTACACCTTC. This sequence encodes CSVEPRDYGYTF. Full variable domain (outside the CDR3, taken from reference TRBV29-1 and TRBJ1-2): SAVISQKPSRDICQRGTSLTIQCQVDSQVTMMFWYRQQPGQSLTLIATANQGSEATYESGFVIDKFPISRPNLTFSTLTVSNMSPEDSSIYLCSVEPRDYGYTFGSGTRLTVV.

V gene TRBV6-5 combines with J gene TRBJ1-2; D is uncertain. Germline CDR1 is MNHEY and CDR2 is SVGAGI. The CDR3 covers 15 residues. The V end lost 6 bases, the J end lost 0 bases, and 14 bases lay between the germline ends. This chain's CDR3 is CASSPDRGANYGYTF. CDR3 coding DNA: TGTGCCAGCAGCCCCGACCGGGGAGCTAACTATGGCTACACCTTC.

This rearrangement joins TRBV29-1 to TRBJ1-5, with TRBD1 matching 8 bases. Germline CDR1 and CDR2: SQVTM and ANQGSEA. Trimming cost V 4 bases and J 5 bases; bases outside gene matches: 4. The CDR3 runs 13 residues. The CDR3 reads CSVAQGDDQPQHF. Written as DNA, the CDR3 is TGCAGCGTTGCACAGGGGGATGATCAGCCCCAGCATTTT. The entire variable domain, with the rest obtained from reference TRBV29-1 and TRBJ1-5, is as follows: SAVISQKPSRDICQRGTSLTIQCQVDSQVTMMFWYRQQPGQSLTLIATANQGSEATYESGFVIDKFPISRPNLTFSTLTVSNMSPEDSSIYLCSVAQGDDQPQHFGDGTRLSIL.

This clone came up a few times. This rearrangement joins TRBV11-2 to TRBJ1-5; TRBD1 matches 10 bases. V lost 5 bases, J lost 7 bases, and 11 bases stayed unmatched. Per the germline V gene, CDR1 is SGHAT and CDR2 is FQNNGV. The CDR3 has 16 residues. CDR3 sequence: CASSPVTGGRGQPQHF. The DNA of the CDR3 is TGTGCCAGCAGCCCGGTGACAGGGGGCCGGGGACAGCCCCAGCATTTT.

This sequence joins TRBV7-2 and TRBJ2-7, with D possibly being TRBD1 (6 bases). V lost 1 base, J lost 3 bases, and 10 bases lay in between. The CDR3 is made up of 14 amino acids. CDR1 is SGHTA, CDR2 FQGNSA, per germline. DNA of the CDR3: TGTGCCAGCAGCTTAGTTGGACAGAGCTACGAGCAGTACTTC. Amino acids: CASSLVGQSYEQYF.

In its sample, this clone was seen a few times. V usage is TRBV18 and J usage is TRBJ2-1; 10 bases map to TRBD1. This CDR3 is built from 15 residues. Germline CDR1 and CDR2: KGHSH and LQKENI. With V trimmed by 4 bases and J by 3 bases, 3 bases remained unmatched. The CDR3 DNA reads TGTGCCAGCTCACTCGGACAGGGGGGCTACAATGAGCAGTTCTTC. Protein: CASSLGQGGYNEQFF.

Here the CDR3 DNA reads TGTGCCAGCAGTTACGCCCAAGGGGGAGGAAAAAACATTCAGTACTTC. Translating gives CASSYAQGGGKNIQYF. This chain uses TRBV6-5 with TRBJ2-4; D might be TRBD1 or TRBD2, each matching 6 bases. The CDR3 contains 16 residues. Germline loops: CDR1 MNHEY, CDR2 SVGAGI. The V gene lost 2 bases and the J gene lost 4 bases, with 15 bases spanning the gap.

The chain has TRBV2 and TRBJ2-5; a weak D match, TRBD1 (6 bases). CDR3 size: 13 residues. The germline V gene has CDR1 SNHLY and CDR2 FYNNEI. The V gene lost 8 bases and the J gene lost 9 bases, with 19 bases spanning the gap. The CDR3 DNA reads TGTGCCAGCCCCTTCGCGTCCCAGGGGCCCCAGTACTTC. This sequence encodes CASPFASQGPQYF.

The CDR3 DNA reads TGTGCCTGGAATCTCGTAGGGGGCACTGAAGCTTTCTTT. It yields the protein CAWNLVGGTEAFF. The chain couples TRBV30 to TRBJ1-1, with D possibly matching TRBD1 (6 bases). The CDR3 covers 13 residues. Germline CDR1 reads GTSNPN; CDR2 reads SVGIG (reference sequence). V lost 4 bases and J lost 4, with 13 bases in between.

V is TRBV5-1 and J is TRBJ2-3; TRBD2 is a possible D gene (6 bases). Between the trimmed V and J ends, which lost 0 bases and 5 bases, there was a span of 13 bases. The CDR3 is 15 residues long. The germline V gene encodes CDR1 SGHRS and CDR2 YFSETQ. The CDR3 loop is CASSLVAGNRDTQYF. The CDR3 DNA follows: TGCGCCAGCAGCTTGGTGGCGGGGAATCGAGATACGCAGTATTTT.

This clone has a single count. This chain joins TRBV2 and TRBJ1-2, with TRBD1 as a possible D gene (5 bases). V was shortened by 2 bases and J by 7 bases, with 8 bases between the two germline ends. The germline gives CDR1 SNHLY, CDR2 FYNNEI. The length of the CDR3 is 12 residues. As DNA, the CDR3 is TGTGCCAGCAGTGAAACGGGGGTTGGCTACACCTTC. Protein: CASSETGVGYTF.

V gene TRBV7-9 combines with J gene TRBJ2-5, with D possibly matching TRBD2 (6 bases). The V and J ends lost 3 bases and 4 bases respectively, with 12 bases between them. The CDR3 extends over 14 amino acids. Germline CDR1 and CDR2: SEHNR and FQNEAQ (reference sequence). The CDR3 reads CASSFGGVAETQYF. In nucleotides, the CDR3 is TGTGCCAGCAGCTTCGGAGGGGTGGCAGAGACCCAGTACTTC.

The chain combines TRBV27 with TRBJ1-5, with D unresolved. Trimming took off 5 bases at V and 6 bases at J, with 11 bases between the two ends. The CDR3 contains 13 residues. Germline-derived CDR1 and CDR2 are MNHEY and SMNVEV (reference sequence). The CDR3, as DNA: TGTGCCAGCAGTCCCCGAGGCAGTCAGCCCCAGCATTTT. It encodes CASSPRGSQPQHF.

This sequence joins TRBV2 and TRBJ2-2, with D possibly matching TRBD2 (6 bases). The germline V and J ends were trimmed by 3 bases and 8 bases, with 19 bases remaining between them. CDR1 is SNHLY, CDR2 FYNNEI, per germline. CDR3 length: 16 amino acids. The CDR3 reads CASSDTSGLFWGELFF. The CDR3 region has the DNA TGTGCCAGCAGTGACACTTCGGGACTTTTCTGGGGGGAGCTGTTTTTT.

There are a few counts of this clone. V gene TRBV7-2 combines with J gene TRBJ1-2, with TRBD1 identical over 12 bases. The CDR3 totals 12 residues. The ends lost 5 bases at V and 13 bases at J; junction bases unmatched: 5. Germline V lookup: CDR1 SGHTA, CDR2 FQGNSA. This CDR3 is CASSRDRGLSTF. DNA for the CDR3: TGTGCCAGCAGCCGGGACAGGGGGCTCAGCACCTTC.

The gene calls are TRBV4-1 and TRBJ2-5; TRBD1 agrees at 8 bases. Trimming cost V 0 bases and J 1 base; bases outside gene matches: 4. This CDR3 is built from 16 residues. The V gene's germline CDR1 is MGHRA and CDR2 YSYEKL. The DNA for the CDR3 is TGCGCCAGCAGCCAAGATTCGGACAGGGCCCAAGAGACCCAGTACTTC. Its protein is CASSQDSDRAQETQYF.

This clone was seen once. The V call is TRBV2, the J call TRBJ1-1; 7 bases match TRBD1. The CDR3 covers 13 residues. Germline values: CDR1 SNHLY, CDR2 FYNNEI. The ends lost 6 bases at V and 5 bases at J; junction bases unmatched: 6. CDR3 DNA sequence: TGTGCCAGCAGGCAGACAGGGAAAACTGAAGCTTTCTTT. Protein product: CASRQTGKTEAFF. Supplemented by reference TRBV2 and TRBJ1-1, the full variable domain reads EPEVTQTPSHQVTQMGQEVILRCVPISNHLYFYWYRQILGQKVEFLVSFYNNEISEKSEIFDDQFSVERPDGSNFTLKIRSTKLEDSAMYFCASRQTGKTEAFFGQGTRLTVV.

This chain uses TRBV4-2 with TRBJ2-2, with 14 bases that match TRBD2. Trimming at V came to 4 bases and at J to 3 bases, leaving 16 bases not matched to a gene. The CDR3 sequence is 21 residues long. CDR1 is LGHNA, CDR2 YNFKEQ, per germline. CDR3 region: CASSPGFGTSGSRRDTGELFF. CDR3 coding DNA: TGTGCCAGCAGCCCCGGGTTCGGGACTAGCGGGAGTCGACGTGACACCGGGGAGCTGTTTTTT.

CDR3 amino acids: CASSTGGSRYEQYF. The CDR3 coding sequence is TGCGCCAGCAGTACCGGCGGGTCCCGCTACGAGCAGTACTTC. V gene TRBV10-1 combines with J gene TRBJ2-7; D is possibly TRBD2 (5 bases). V was clipped by 5 bases and J by 3 bases, with 14 bases between them. Looked up from germline, CDR1 is WNHNN and CDR2 is SYGVQD (reference sequence). The length of the CDR3 is 14 residues.

The V and J genes are TRBV15 and TRBJ1-5; D might be TRBD1 (6 bases). In germline, CDR1 is LNHNV, CDR2 YYDKDF (reference sequence). This CDR3 has 15 residues. V shed 8 bases and J shed 1 base, with 15 bases lying between them. The CDR3 sequence is CATPPGDLSNQPQHF. In DNA form, the CDR3 reads TGTGCCACCCCCCCAGGGGATTTAAGCAATCAGCCCCAGCATTTT.